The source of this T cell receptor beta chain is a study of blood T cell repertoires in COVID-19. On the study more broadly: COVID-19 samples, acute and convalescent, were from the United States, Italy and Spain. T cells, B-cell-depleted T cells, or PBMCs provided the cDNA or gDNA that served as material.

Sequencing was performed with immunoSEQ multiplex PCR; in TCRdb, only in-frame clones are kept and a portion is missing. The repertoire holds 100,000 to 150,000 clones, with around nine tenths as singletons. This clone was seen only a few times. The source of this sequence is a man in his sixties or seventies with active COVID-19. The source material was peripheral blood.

CDR3 bases: TGTGCCAGCAGCCCACACCCGGGACAGGGTGGCTACGAGCAGTACTTC. Translating gives CASSPHPGQGGYEQYF. The chain has TRBV14 and TRBJ2-7, with 9 bases lining up with TRBD1. Trimming removed 4 bases from V and 3 bases from J; junction bases left unmatched: 10. The CDR3 runs 16 residues. CDR1 SGHDN and CDR2 FVKESK come from the germline V gene.